This T cell receptor (beta chain) was identified in a study of blood T cell repertoires in COVID-19. Study as a whole: The samples span acute and convalescent COVID-19 from the United States, Italy and Spain. In each case, the material was cDNA or gDNA derived from T cells, B-cell-depleted T cells, or PBMCs.

The table lists this clone with a count of one. Trimming cost V 1 base and J 7 bases, with 13 bases left between them. In germline, CDR1 is LNHDA, CDR2 SQIVND (reference sequence). The CDR3 loop spans 14 amino acids. Per the original methods: Amplification from reference gene primers served as the basis for estimated nucleated cell counts. Some clones are missing from TCRdb's copy, which holds only in-frame ones; the method was immunoSEQ multiplex PCR. V, J and clone size derive from that table, while D and trimming were established from the DNA sequence. The table has about 51,000 clones, 82% seen once.

Sequencing was carried out using peripheral blood. The sequence came from a human donor with acute or convalescent COVID-19. The donor label of this sample is uncertain. The chain combines TRBV19 with TRBJ1-1, with D maybe TRBD1 (5 bases). DNA of the CDR3: TGTGCCAGTAGTATAGCGGGGGGAAAAGGTGAAGCTTTCTTT. Amino acid sequence: CASSIAGGKGEAFF.